The next 3 T cell receptor beta chains were all read from a single sample in a study of shared clonotypes between healthy human individuals. Data came from immunoSEQ multiplex PCR; TCRdb stores just in-frame clones and leaves some out. The table records approximately 2,200,000 clones, under 95% of them present only once. Naive-designated CD8 cells lacked CD45RO, were positively enriched for CCR7, and omitted terminally differentiated effector memory CD45RA+ cells. Sequenced material: naive CD8+ T cells from PBMCs. The source is a man between 18 and 35 years old in good health. Some clones in this sample may be carry-over from other donors' samples.

The V call is TRBV6-6, the J call TRBJ2-5; D uncertain. CDR3 size: 16 residues. CDR1 and CDR2 from the germline V gene are MNHNY and SVGAGI (reference sequence). The germline V and J ends were trimmed by 2 bases and 5 bases, with 18 bases remaining between them. The CDR3 DNA follows: TGTGCCAGCAGTTACCGGGTGAGGTTAGATGCGGAGACCCAGTACTTC. Translating gives CASSYRVRLDAETQYF.

This clone has just one count. The genes are TRBV4-1 and TRBJ2-7, with 8 positions matching TRBD2. Germline CDR1 MGHRA, CDR2 YSYEKL. Trimming took 0 bases from V and 5 from J; bases not matched to a gene: 15. CDR3 length: 18 residues. CDR3 residues: CASSQEGGLVGHLNEQYF. CDR3 DNA sequence: TGCGCCAGCAGCCAAGAGGGGGGACTAGTGGGACACTTAAACGAGCAGTACTTC.

This chain connects TRBV27 to TRBJ2-1, with TRBD1 matching 8 bases. Germline lookup yields CDR1 MNHEY and CDR2 SMNVEV (reference sequence). The CDR3 has 13 amino acids. The V gene end was trimmed by 8 bases and the J gene end by 5 bases; junction bases not matched to a gene: 5. The CDR3 coding sequence is TGTGCCAGCCGAAACAGGGGGGACAATGAGCAGTTCTTC. This sequence encodes CASRNRGDNEQFF.